A selection of T cell receptor beta chains follows, all from one sample in a study of shared clonotypes between healthy human individuals. Some clones are missing from TCRdb's copy, which holds only in-frame ones; the method was immunoSEQ multiplex PCR. Of more than 500,000 clones listed, approximately 95% are singletons. Sequenced sample: naive CD8+ T cells sorted from blood. These receptors were obtained from a woman aged 30 to 39 in good health. CDR3s include the opening cysteine and the closing phenylalanine or tryptophan. Each record gives: J gene, V gene, D gene, CDR3 length, CDR3 DNA, CDR3 protein. A D gene is named only where the DNA matches it firmly.

j_call: TRBJ2-3
v_call: TRBV15
d_call: NA
cdr3_length: 18
cdr3_nt: TGTGCCACCAGCAGACCCACAGAAGACCGACAGCCCACAGATACGCAGTATTTT
cdr3_aa: CATSRPTEDRQPTDTQYF

j_call: TRBJ1-4
v_call: TRBV30
d_call: NA
cdr3_length: 14
cdr3_nt: TGTGCCTGGAGTGTACATGGAACTAATGAAAAACTGTTTTTT
cdr3_aa: CAWSVHGTNEKLFF

j_call: TRBJ1-1
v_call: TRBV5-6
d_call: NA
cdr3_length: 11
cdr3_nt: TGTGCCAGCAGCGTGGGACCTGAAGCTTTCTTT
cdr3_aa: CASSVGPEAFF

j_call: TRBJ1-2
v_call: TRBV9
d_call: NA
cdr3_length: 16
cdr3_nt: TGTGCCAGCAGCGTAGGCGGAGGGGCCTTTGGCTATGGCTACACCTTC
cdr3_aa: CASSVGGGAFGYGYTF

j_call: TRBJ1-2
v_call: TRBV9
d_call: NA
cdr3_length: 17
cdr3_nt: TGTGCCAGCTTCCGAGTAGGGGGGGCGCTGGGAGGCTATGGCTACACCTTC
cdr3_aa: CASFRVGGALGGYGYTF

j_call: TRBJ1-1
v_call: TRBV19
d_call: TRBD1
cdr3_length: 12
cdr3_nt: TGTGCCAGTAGTTCACAGGGGGCTGAAGCTTTCTTT
cdr3_aa: CASSSQGAEAFF

j_call: TRBJ2-1
v_call: TRBV2
d_call: TRBD2
cdr3_length: 15
cdr3_nt: TGTGCCAGCAGGGTAACTAGCGGGGGTTACAATGAGCAGTTCTTC
cdr3_aa: CASRVTSGGYNEQFF

j_call: TRBJ2-5
v_call: TRBV19
d_call: TRBD1
cdr3_length: 15
cdr3_nt: TGTGCCAGTAGTCTCAGGACAGGGGGCAGAGAGACCCAGTACTTC
cdr3_aa: CASSLRTGGRETQYF

j_call: TRBJ2-7
v_call: TRBV7-6
d_call: TRBD2
cdr3_length: 20
cdr3_nt: TGTGCCAGCAGCGGACCGTCTGAACTAGCGGGATCCCTGCCTTTTAAGGAGCAGTACTTC
cdr3_aa: CASSGPSELAGSLPFKEQYF

j_call: TRBJ2-3
v_call: TRBV13
d_call: TRBD2
cdr3_length: 16
cdr3_nt: TGTGCCAGCAGCTCCCCGACTAGCGAGACAACAGATACGCAGTATTTT
cdr3_aa: CASSSPTSETTDTQYF

j_call: TRBJ1-1
v_call: TRBV21-1
d_call: NA
cdr3_length: 16
cdr3_nt: TGTGCCAGCAGCAAAGACCAAAACTCGGGGAACACTGAAGCTTTCTTT
cdr3_aa: CASSKDQNSGNTEAFF